This TCR beta chain was captured in a study of blood T cells in healthy people across ages. About the research overall: There was about one barcoded beta molecule captured by template switching per two T cells.

It was with a sample-barcoded 5' primer and a J-beta primer mix that a second PCR of roughly 7 to 12 cycles was run. Every cDNA was tagged by a template-switch adaptor with 12 random nucleotides. TCRdb itself ran the 5' RACE reads through MiXCR, one entry per CDR3 protein. The table has 1.5 million to 2 million distinct CDR3 sequences, around 35% seen once. The CDR3 totals 14 residues. The V and J ends lost 4 bases and 8 bases, in that order; junction bases with no gene match: 8. The V gene's germline CDR1 is SGHRS and CDR2 YFSETQ. This sequence joins TRBV5-1 and TRBJ2-1; 8 positions agree with TRBD2. The clonotype originates from a woman aged 25 to 39 in good health. Input material: blood. CDR3 sequence reads: CASSPGGPSDEQFF. The CDR3, as DNA: TGCGCCAGCAGCCCGGGAGGGCCGAGCGATGAGCAGTTCTTC.